This T cell receptor (beta chain) was captured in a study of monozygotic twins with inflammatory bowel disease. The CDR3 runs 13 residues. CDR1 KGHSH and CDR2 LQKENI come from the germline V gene. With the 5' RACE reads reprocessed, TCRdb shows one record per CDR3 protein and no DNA. The table lists about 330,000 distinct CDR3 sequences. The sequenced sample consisted of blood. The receptor's source is a human donor with ulcerative colitis or Crohn's disease, or a healthy co-twin of an affected twin (not recorded which). V gene TRBV18 combines with J gene TRBJ1-1. The CDR3 sequence: CASSGNLNPEAFF.